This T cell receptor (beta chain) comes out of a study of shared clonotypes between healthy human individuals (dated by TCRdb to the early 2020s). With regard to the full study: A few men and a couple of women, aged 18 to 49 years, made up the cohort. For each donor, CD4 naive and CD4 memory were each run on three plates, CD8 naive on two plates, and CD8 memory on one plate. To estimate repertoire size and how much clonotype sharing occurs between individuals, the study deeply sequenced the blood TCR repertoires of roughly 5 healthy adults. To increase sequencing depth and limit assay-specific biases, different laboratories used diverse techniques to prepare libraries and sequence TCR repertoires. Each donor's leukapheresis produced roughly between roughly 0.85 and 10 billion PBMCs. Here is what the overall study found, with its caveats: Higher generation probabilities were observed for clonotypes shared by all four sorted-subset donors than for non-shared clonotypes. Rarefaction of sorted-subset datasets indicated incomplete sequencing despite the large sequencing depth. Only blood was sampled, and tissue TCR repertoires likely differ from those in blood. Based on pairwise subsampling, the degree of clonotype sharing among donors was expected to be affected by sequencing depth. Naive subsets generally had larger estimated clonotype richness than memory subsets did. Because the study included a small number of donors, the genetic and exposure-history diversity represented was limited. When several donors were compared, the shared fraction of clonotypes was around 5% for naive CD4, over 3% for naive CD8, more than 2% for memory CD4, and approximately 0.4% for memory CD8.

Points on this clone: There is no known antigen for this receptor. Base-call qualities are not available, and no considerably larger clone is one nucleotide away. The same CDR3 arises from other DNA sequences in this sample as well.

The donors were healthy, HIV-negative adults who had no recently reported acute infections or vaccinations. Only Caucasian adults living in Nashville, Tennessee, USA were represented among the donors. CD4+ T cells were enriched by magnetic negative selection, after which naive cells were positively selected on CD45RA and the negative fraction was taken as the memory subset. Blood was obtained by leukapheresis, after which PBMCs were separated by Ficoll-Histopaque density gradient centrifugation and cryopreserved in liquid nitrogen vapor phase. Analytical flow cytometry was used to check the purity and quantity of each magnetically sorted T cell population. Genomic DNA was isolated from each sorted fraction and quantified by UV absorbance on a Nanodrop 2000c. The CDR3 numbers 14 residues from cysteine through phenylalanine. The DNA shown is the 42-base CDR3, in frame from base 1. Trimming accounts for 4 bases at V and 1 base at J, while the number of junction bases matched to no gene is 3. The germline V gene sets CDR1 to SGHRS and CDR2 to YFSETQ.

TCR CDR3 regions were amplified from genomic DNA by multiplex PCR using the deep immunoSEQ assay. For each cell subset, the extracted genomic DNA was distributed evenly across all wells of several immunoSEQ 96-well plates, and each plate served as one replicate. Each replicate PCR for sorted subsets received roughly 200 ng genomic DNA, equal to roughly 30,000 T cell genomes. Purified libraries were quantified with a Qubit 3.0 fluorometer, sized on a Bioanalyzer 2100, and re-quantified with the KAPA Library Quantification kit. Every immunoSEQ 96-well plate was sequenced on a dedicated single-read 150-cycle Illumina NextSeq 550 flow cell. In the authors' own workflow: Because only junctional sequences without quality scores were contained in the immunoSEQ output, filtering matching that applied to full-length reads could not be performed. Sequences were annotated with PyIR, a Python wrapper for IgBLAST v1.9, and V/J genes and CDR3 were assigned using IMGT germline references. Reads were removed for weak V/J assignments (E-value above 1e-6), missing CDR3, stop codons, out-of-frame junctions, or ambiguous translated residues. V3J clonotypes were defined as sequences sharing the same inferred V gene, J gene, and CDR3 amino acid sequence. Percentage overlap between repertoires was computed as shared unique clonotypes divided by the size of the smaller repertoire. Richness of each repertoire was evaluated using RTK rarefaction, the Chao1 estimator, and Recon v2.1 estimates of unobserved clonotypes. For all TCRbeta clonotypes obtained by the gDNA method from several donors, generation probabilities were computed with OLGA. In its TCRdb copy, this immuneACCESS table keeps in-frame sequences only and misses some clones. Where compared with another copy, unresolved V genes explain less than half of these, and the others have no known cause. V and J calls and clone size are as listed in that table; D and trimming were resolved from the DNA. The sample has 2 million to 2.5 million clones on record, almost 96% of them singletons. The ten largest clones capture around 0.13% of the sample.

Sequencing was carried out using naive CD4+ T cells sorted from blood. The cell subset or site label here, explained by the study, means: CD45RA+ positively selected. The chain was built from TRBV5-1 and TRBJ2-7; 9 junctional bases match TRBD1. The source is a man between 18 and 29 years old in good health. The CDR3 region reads CASSRDRASYEQYF. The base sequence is TGCGCCAGCAGCCGGGACAGGGCTTCCTACGAGCAGTACTTC.